A selection of T cell receptor beta chains follows, all from one sample in a study of blood T cell repertoires in COVID-19. The assay was immunoSEQ multiplex PCR, and TCRdb's table has in-frame clones only and misses some. The sample has roughly 95,000 clones, about 93% seen once; the top ten hold 3% to 4.5%. Sequencing used peripheral blood. These receptors were obtained from a woman aged 50 to 65 in a cohort sampled during active COVID-19. Each CDR3 is given with its conserved first and last residue.

CDR3 protein: CASSLDRAGLRTDTQYF
V gene: TRBV11-3
J gene: TRBJ2-3

CDR3 protein: CASSTGQTYEQYF
V gene: TRBV6-5
J gene: TRBJ2-7

CDR3 protein: CASSLRTERFTDTQYF
V gene: TRBV5-6
J gene: TRBJ2-3

CDR3 protein: CASSLGSGLAIVHEQFF
V gene: TRBV5-1
J gene: TRBJ2-1

CDR3 protein: CASSLGRGLPAGELFF
V gene: TRBV5-1
J gene: TRBJ2-2

CDR3 protein: CASSLAWAISPLHF
V gene: TRBV5-5
J gene: TRBJ1-6

CDR3 protein: CASSQDWGGGELFF
V gene: TRBV3-1/TRBV3-2
J gene: TRBJ2-2

CDR3 protein: CASRAGRNTEAFF
V gene: TRBV10-2
J gene: TRBJ1-1

CDR3 protein: CASSVGWEGETQYF
V gene: TRBV9
J gene: TRBJ2-5

CDR3 protein: CASSLQAGGYNEQFF
V gene: TRBV7-2
J gene: TRBJ2-1

CDR3 protein: CASSLLPGVDQPQHF
V gene: TRBV4-1
J gene: TRBJ1-5

CDR3 protein: CASSIGAYSNQPQHF
V gene: TRBV19
J gene: TRBJ1-5

CDR3 protein: CASSGGGNPPSSPLHF
V gene: TRBV5-1
J gene: TRBJ1-6

CDR3 protein: CASSLTGGGQPQHF
V gene: TRBV7-8
J gene: TRBJ1-5

CDR3 protein: CASSSPEWASGRAPHEQYF
V gene: TRBV11-2
J gene: TRBJ2-7

CDR3 protein: CASSEDRARIPRRAETQYF
V gene: TRBV6-1
J gene: TRBJ2-5

CDR3 protein: CASSVTGTSQETQYF
V gene: TRBV5-1
J gene: TRBJ2-5